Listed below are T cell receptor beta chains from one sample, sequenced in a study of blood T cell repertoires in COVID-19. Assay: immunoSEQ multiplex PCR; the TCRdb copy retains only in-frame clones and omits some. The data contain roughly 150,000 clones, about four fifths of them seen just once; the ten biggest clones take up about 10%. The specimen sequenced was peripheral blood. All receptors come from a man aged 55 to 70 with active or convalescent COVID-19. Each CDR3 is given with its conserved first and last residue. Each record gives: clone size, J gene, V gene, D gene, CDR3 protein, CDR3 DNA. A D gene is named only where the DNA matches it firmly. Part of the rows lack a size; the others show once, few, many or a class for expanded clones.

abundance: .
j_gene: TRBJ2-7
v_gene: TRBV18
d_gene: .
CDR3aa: CASSPSGLLGEQYF
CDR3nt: TGTGCCAGCTCACCGAGTGGTCTCCTAGGCGAGCAGTACTTC

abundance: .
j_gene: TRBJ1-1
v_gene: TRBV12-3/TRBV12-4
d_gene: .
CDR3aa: CASSPTANTEAFF
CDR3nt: TGTGCCAGCAGCCCGACAGCGAACACTGAAGCTTTCTTT

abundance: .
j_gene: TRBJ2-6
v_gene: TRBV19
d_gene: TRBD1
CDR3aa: CASSAGTGFAGANVLTF
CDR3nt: TGTGCTAGTTCCGCCGGGACAGGGTTCGCTGGGGCCAACGTCCTGACTTTC

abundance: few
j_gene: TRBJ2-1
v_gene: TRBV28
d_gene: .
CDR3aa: CASSNSGQNNEQFF
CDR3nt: TGTGCCAGCAGTAACAGCGGGCAAAACAATGAGCAGTTCTTC

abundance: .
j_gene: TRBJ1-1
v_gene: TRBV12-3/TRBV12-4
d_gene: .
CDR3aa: CASSLALGFEAFF
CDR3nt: TGTGCCAGCAGTTTAGCGCTAGGTTTTGAAGCTTTCTTT

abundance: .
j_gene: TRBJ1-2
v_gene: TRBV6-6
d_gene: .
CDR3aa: CASRLTLQGVYGYTF
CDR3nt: TGTGCCAGCAGGTTGACCCTACAGGGTGTCTATGGCTACACCTTC

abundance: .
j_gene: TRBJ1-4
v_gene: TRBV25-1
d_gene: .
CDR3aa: CASSESQTPSVEKLFF
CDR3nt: TGTGCCAGCAGTGAATCCCAGACACCCTCTGTTGAAAAACTGTTTTTT

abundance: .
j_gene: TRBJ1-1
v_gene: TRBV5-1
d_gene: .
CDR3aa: CASSSMGEHTEAFF
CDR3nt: TGCGCCAGCAGCTCAATGGGAGAACACACTGAAGCTTTCTTT

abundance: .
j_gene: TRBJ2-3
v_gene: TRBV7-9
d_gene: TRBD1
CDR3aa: CASSSSTGASSTDTQYF
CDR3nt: TGTGCCAGCAGCTCGTCGACAGGGGCCTCTAGCACAGATACGCAGTATTTT

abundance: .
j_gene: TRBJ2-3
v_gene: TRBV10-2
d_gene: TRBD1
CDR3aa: CASSLTGGTDTQYF
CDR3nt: TGCGCCAGCAGTTTGACAGGGGGCACAGATACGCAGTATTTT

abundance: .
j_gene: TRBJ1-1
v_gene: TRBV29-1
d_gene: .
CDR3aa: CSVEDRDRTEAFF
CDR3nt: TGCAGCGTTGAAGATCGCGACAGAACTGAAGCTTTCTTT

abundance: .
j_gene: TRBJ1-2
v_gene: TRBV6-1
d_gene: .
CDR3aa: CASSERGQLPRGYTF
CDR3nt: TGTGCCAGCAGTGAGAGAGGACAGCTTCCTAGGGGCTACACCTTC

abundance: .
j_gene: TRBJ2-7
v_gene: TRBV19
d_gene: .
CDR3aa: CASSQGTQSYEQYF
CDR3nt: TGTGCCAGTAGCCAGGGGACACAATCCTACGAGCAGTACTTC

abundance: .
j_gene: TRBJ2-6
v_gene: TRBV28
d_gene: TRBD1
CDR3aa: CATGGQGRAPGANVLTF
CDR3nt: TGTGCCACCGGGGGACAGGGAAGAGCCCCTGGGGCCAACGTCCTGACTTTC

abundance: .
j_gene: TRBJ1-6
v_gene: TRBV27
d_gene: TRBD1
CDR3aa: CASSLSRGNSPLHF
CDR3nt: TGTGCCAGCAGTTTATCCAGGGGGAATTCACCCCTCCACTTT

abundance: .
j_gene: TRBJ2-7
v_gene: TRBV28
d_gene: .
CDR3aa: CASSPGGRHYEQYF
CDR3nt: TGTGCCAGCAGCCCTGGGGGGAGACACTACGAGCAGTACTTC

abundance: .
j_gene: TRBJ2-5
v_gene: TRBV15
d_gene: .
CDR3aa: CATSRGSHQETQYF
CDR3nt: TGTGCCACCAGCAGAGGTAGCCACCAAGAGACCCAGTACTTC

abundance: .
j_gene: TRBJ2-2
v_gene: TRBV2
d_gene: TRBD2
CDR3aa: CATGLAGVTGELFF
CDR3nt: TGTGCCACCGGACTAGCGGGAGTCACCGGGGAGCTGTTTTTT

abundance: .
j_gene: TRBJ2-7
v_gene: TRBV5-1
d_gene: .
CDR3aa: CASSFASFYEQYF
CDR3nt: TGCGCCAGCAGCTTCGCTAGTTTCTACGAGCAGTACTTC

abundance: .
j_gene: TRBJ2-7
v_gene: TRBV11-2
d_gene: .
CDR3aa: CASSRTGNRGEQYF
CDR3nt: TGTGCCAGCAGCCGAACGGGGAACCGGGGCGAGCAGTACTTC

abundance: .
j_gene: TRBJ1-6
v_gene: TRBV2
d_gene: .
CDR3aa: CASRASDSYNSPLHF
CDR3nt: TGTGCCAGCAGGGCCAGTGACTCCTATAATTCACCCCTCCACTTT

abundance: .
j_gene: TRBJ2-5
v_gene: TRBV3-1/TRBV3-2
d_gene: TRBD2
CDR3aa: CASSWRGDGETQYF
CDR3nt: TGTGCCAGCAGCTGGCGGGGGGACGGGGAGACCCAGTACTTC

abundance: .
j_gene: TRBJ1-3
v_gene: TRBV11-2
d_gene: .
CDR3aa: CASSSELYSGNTIYF
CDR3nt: TGTGCCAGCAGCTCCGAACTCTACTCTGGAAACACCATATATTTT

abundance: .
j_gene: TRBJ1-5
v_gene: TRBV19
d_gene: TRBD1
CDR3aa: CASSITGQGSQPQHF
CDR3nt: TGTGCCAGTAGTATAACGGGACAGGGAAGTCAGCCCCAGCATTTT

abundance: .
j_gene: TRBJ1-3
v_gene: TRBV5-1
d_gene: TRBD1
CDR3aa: CASSPSGGGNTIYF
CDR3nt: TGCGCCAGCAGCCCCTCAGGGGGTGGAAACACCATATATTTT

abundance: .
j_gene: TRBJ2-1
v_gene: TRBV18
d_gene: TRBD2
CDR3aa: CASSLSTSGRNNEQFF
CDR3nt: TGTGCCAGCTCACTATCGACTAGCGGGAGGAACAATGAGCAGTTCTTC

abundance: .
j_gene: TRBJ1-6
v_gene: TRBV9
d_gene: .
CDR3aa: CASSVALGGNSPLHF
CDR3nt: TGTGCCAGCAGCGTAGCTCTGGGGGGAAATTCACCCCTCCACTTT

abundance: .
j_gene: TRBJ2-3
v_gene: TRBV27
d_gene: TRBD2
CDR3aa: CASSLGGRVSTDTQYF
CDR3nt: TGTGCCAGCAGTTTGGGGGGGAGGGTAAGCACAGATACGCAGTATTTT

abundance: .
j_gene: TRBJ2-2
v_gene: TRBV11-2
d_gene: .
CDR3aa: CASSTRRPRLGTGELFF
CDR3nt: TGTGCCAGCAGCACTAGACGCCCCCGTTTGGGCACCGGGGAGCTGTTTTTT

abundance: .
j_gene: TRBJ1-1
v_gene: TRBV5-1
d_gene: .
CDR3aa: CASSAGVSGTEAFF
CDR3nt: TGCGCCAGCAGCGCCGGGGTTTCTGGCACTGAAGCTTTCTTT

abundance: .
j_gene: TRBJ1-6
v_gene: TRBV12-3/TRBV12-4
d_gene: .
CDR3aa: CASTEIINSPLHF
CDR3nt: TGTGCCAGCACGGAGATAATTAATTCACCCCTCCACTTT

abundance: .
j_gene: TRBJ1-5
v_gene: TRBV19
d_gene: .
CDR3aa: CASSISLGRQPQHF
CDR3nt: TGTGCCAGTAGTATTTCCCTCGGGAGACAGCCCCAGCATTTT

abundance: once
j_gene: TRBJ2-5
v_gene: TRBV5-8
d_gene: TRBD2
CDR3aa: CASSMGLAGGEVETQYF
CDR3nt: TGTGCCAGCAGCATGGGACTAGCGGGGGGTGAGGTGGAGACCCAGTACTTC

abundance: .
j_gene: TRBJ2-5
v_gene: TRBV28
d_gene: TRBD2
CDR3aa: CASSLVLAAQETQYF
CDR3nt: TGTGCCAGCAGCTTGGTACTAGCGGCCCAAGAGACCCAGTACTTC

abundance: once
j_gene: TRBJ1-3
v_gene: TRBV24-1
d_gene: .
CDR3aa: CATSRGARGTIYF
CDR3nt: TGTGCCACTAGCCGGGGTGCCCGAGGAACCATATATTTT

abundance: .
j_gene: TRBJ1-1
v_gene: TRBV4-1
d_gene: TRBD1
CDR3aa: CASSRDSMNTEAFF
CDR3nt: TGCGCCAGCAGCCGGGACAGTATGAACACTGAAGCTTTCTTT

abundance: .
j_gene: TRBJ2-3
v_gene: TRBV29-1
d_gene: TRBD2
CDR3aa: CSGKGLAGEAQYF
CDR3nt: TGCAGCGGAAAGGGGCTAGCGGGAGAGGCGCAGTATTTT

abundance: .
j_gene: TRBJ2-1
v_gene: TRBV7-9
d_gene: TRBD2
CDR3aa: CASSTLALRDEQFF
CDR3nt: TGTGCCAGCAGCACACTAGCGCTACGGGATGAGCAGTTCTTC

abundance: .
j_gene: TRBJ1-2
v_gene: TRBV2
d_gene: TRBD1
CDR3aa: CASSLTRQGRKDGYTF
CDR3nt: TGTGCCAGCAGTCTCACGAGACAGGGCCGCAAGGATGGCTACACCTTC

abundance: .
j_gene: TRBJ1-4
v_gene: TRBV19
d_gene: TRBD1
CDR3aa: CASSNDRVEEKLFF
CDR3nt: TGTGCCAGTAGTAACGACAGGGTAGAGGAAAAACTGTTTTTT